This T cell receptor beta chain was observed in a study of human T cells and chemical hapten exposure (dated by TCRdb to the early 2020s). The study in broad terms: For sensitization, 2% DPC in acetone was applied to a roughly 2 cm by roughly 2 cm area of upper inner arm skin. Blood for TCR sequencing was provided by twenty-nine alopecia patients at one to four time points (pre-sensitization, 2, 6 and 24 weeks). This study followed changes in the peripheral blood TCR repertoire in vivo during primary and secondary sensitization of alopecia patients to the hapten diphenylcyclopropenone (DPC). Patch testing on the upper back used Finn chambers containing 0.01% DPC, with scoring done after 6 days according to International Contact Dermatitis Research Group standards. Blood samples were taken from patients before sensitization (week 0) and at 2, 6 and about 24 weeks after DPC sensitization. Libraries were combined into a pool for sequencing, and differences in TCR yield between samples came mainly from small differences in library volumes within the pool. The patient cohort, mostly female, included alopecia areata with under or over 50% scalp involvement, alopecia totalis and alopecia universalis. Weekly therapeutic DPC doses were additionally applied to the scalp of patients throughout the approximately 24-week study period. Here is what the overall study found, with its caveats: Expanded TCRs formed significantly more large CDR3 similarity clusters than pre-sensitization or healthy control sets, consistent with antigen-driven responses. Repeated subsampling changed both the strength of the expansion versus patch-test correlation and the threshold at which the correlation became significant. Patch test score was positively correlated with the number of PT1 expanded TCRs, with significance at thresholds 8, 16 and 32 but not at 4. Because every patient had alopecia, a presumed autoimmune disease, the patients' immune response might differ from that of healthy individuals. The number of TCRs above 1 in 1000 frequency did not change with DPC sensitization; there was no evidence of global repertoire structure alterations.

In this sample, this clonotype turned up a few times. This receptor's antigen is unknown. Base qualities are not recorded, but no much larger clone differs from it by a single base. The label giving this sample's time point can be read as: patch test 2, 6 weeks after DPC sensitization. The treatment or condition label for this specimen denotes: therapeutic diphenylcyclopropenone sensitization with weekly scalp DPC. Blood at each patch-test visit was drawn before the patch test was applied. Eligible patients were aged 18 to 70, diagnosed with alopecia, deemed suitable for DPC therapy, and excluded if pregnant. Total RNA was isolated from unfractionated whole blood collected in Tempus Blood RNA tubes. The library relied on RACE. These reads were obtained on a NextSeq 500. Library preparation attached unique molecular identifiers to individual cDNA molecules for quantitative, reproducible TCR counting. From each blood RNA sample, both TCR alpha and TCR beta chains were sequenced. As for how the authors treated the data: The median number of TCRs per sample was 95,638, ranging from 23,224 to 690,600. V, J and CDR3 annotation of the TCR reads was carried out using the Decombinator software suite. For the PS versus PT1 abundance plots, all samples were subsampled to the same number of TCRs (28,000). TCRs were defined as expanded if absent before sensitization and observed at least eight times at the 2-week time point. The public sequencing data were trimmed at Q25 with fastp and processed into clonotypes with MiXCR by TCRdb, which kept only in-frame beta chains. Here each entry gathers all rows of one CDR3 protein and keeps the most common genes and DNA. Clone size and V and J calls follow TCRdb, not the original study. The table for this sample lists about 100,000 distinct CDR3 sequences; about an eighth of them were counted only once. The biggest ten clones account for roughly 3% of the sample.

The TCR originated in a woman in her thirties or forties with alopecia areata. Some clones in this sample may be carry-over from other donors' samples. Specimen: whole blood, collected in connection with sensitization to the hapten diphenylcyclopropenone (DPC).

In nucleotide form, the sequence is TGTGCCAGCTTTCAGAGGAATGAAAAACTGTTTTTT. This sequence encodes CASFQRNEKLFF. Recombination joined TRBV2 with TRBJ1-4; the D gene assignment is ambiguous. The CDR3 runs 12 amino acids, cysteine and phenylalanine included. Only the CDR3 region is kept as DNA, spanning 36 bases read in frame from base 1. The trim is 8 bases for V and 5 bases for J, with a gap of 9 bases between the germline ends. The CDR1 and CDR2 encoded by the germline V gene are SNHLY and FYNNEI. Reference TRBV2 and TRBJ1-4 genes cover what lies past the CDR3, so the full variable domain is EPEVTQTPSHQVTQMGQEVILRCVPISNHLYFYWYRQILGQKVEFLVSFYNNEISEKSEIFDDQFSVERPDGSNFTLKIRSTKLEDSAMYFCASFQRNEKLFFGSGTQLSVL.